Below are 5 T cell receptor beta chains sequenced from a single sample in a study of OX40 agonist ivuxolimab in advanced cancers. TCRdb's table, derived via immunoSEQ multiplex PCR, lists solely in-frame clones and lacks some. The repertoire has some 100,000 clones, around 90% of them found once; the top ten carry around 0.58%. Specimen: CD4+ or CD8+ T cells sorted from blood, collected in a trial of the OX40 agonist ivuxolimab. These receptor sequences come from an adult with an advanced solid tumor such as melanoma, head and neck, liver or kidney cancer.

The chain has TRBV5-1 and TRBJ1-5; D might be TRBD1 (6 bases). Germline lookup yields CDR1 SGHRS and CDR2 YFSETQ. This CDR3 has 15 amino acids. V dropped 0 bases and J dropped 5 bases, with 12 bases sitting between them. CDR3 nucleotide sequence: TGCGCCAGCAGCTTGGGAGCAGGGGTGGATCAGCCCCAGCATTTT. Translation gives CASSLGAGVDQPQHF.

The chain uses TRBV7-8 and TRBJ1-2; 7 bases match TRBD1. The CDR3 spans 12 residues. The germline gives CDR1 SGHVS, CDR2 FQNEAQ. V shed 4 bases, J shed 7 bases, and the junction held 3 bases outside the gene matches. CDR3 sequence (DNA): TGTGCCAGCAGCTCGACAGGGATTGGCTACACCTTC. Protein sequence: CASSSTGIGYTF.

This chain connects TRBV23-1 to TRBJ2-7, with D possibly matching TRBD2 (6 bases). TRBV23-1 has ORF status, its function being uncertain. The V and J ends lost 1 base and 4 bases respectively, with 14 bases between them. The CDR3 covers 15 residues. Here the CDR3 reads CASSQCWGGGYEQYF. The CDR3 nucleotides read TGCGCCAGCAGTCAATGTTGGGGAGGTGGGTACGAGCAGTACTTC.

This clone was counted only a few times. The rearrangement uses TRBV2 and TRBJ2-7; D call uncertain. CDR3 length: 11 residues. V was trimmed by 4 bases and J by 6 bases, leaving 7 bases between them. Germline lookup yields CDR1 SNHLY and CDR2 FYNNEI. The CDR3 reads CASSAMSEQYF. The CDR3 DNA is TGTGCCAGCAGTGCCATGAGCGAGCAGTACTTC.

The V call is TRBV7-2, the J call TRBJ2-3; TRBD1 matches 11 bases. Germline assignment: CDR1 SGHTA and CDR2 FQGNSA. The CDR3 is 12 amino acids. V was clipped by 3 bases and J by 14 bases; unmatched bases: 4. In nucleotides, the CDR3 is TGTGCCAGCAGCTTGGGACAGGGGGTATGGTATTTT. Translation: CASSLGQGVWYF.